The clone carrying this TCR beta chain has just one count. This specimen belongs to a study of CD8 T cells in Susac syndrome. This CDR3 comprises 14 residues. CDR1 is LNHNV, CDR2 YYDKDF, per germline (reference sequence). V shed 3 bases and J shed 4 bases, with 9 bases lying between them. With random hexamers, roughly 0.45 to 1 ug RNA was reverse transcribed. TCRdb re-derived calls from the immunoSEQ multiplex PCR reads in MiXCR, one entry per CDR3 protein. Seen here are some 160,000 distinct CDR3 sequences, 94% observed once, and the top ten hold roughly 0.12%. The sequenced sample consisted of CD4+ T cells from PBMCs. The chain uses TRBV15 and TRBJ2-2; no clear D gene. This sequence was found in a human donor with Susac syndrome. As DNA, the CDR3 is TGTGCCACCAGCAGCCTTCTAGGCACCGGGGAGCTGTTTTTT. This gives the protein CATSSLLGTGELFF.